This T cell receptor beta chain appears in the sequencing data of a study of blood T cell repertoires in COVID-19. Study-wide background: The United States, Italy and Spain supplied acute and convalescent COVID-19 samples. Sources were T cells, B-cell-depleted T cells, or PBMCs; the material itself was cDNA or gDNA.

With 6 bases removed from V and 2 bases from J, the gap between germline ends came to 13 bases. The CDR3 has 14 residues. Germline CDR1 reads MNHEY; CDR2 reads SVGAGI. TCRdb keeps only in-frame clones here, not all; method: immunoSEQ multiplex PCR. The table records about 52,000 clones, roughly 86% of them present only once. The chain links TRBV6-5 to TRBJ1-2, with D maybe TRBD1 (6 bases). Sequenced input: peripheral blood. The sequence was collected from a man of 80 years or more with active or convalescent COVID-19. The DNA of the CDR3 is TGTGCCAGCAGACCACAGGGAGTGAACTATGGCTACACCTTC. Encoded protein: CASRPQGVNYGYTF.